The T cell receptor (beta chain) described here comes from a study of cytomegalovirus exposure and HLA in healthy donors. Study background: The study's early data release held 80 million to 95 million unique TCRs from HLA-typed donors. Notes on the study in general: In a later analysis, a genetic analysis reported fewer productive-TCR N-insertions in an Asian-associated ancestry cluster than the cohort average.

As to this clone: The antigen is undetermined.

V shed 3 bases and J shed 3 bases, with 17 bases lying between them. CDR3 length: 16 residues. CDR1 and CDR2 (germline): SGDLS, YYNGEE. The PCR had 60 Vbeta and 13 Jbeta primers. As originally analysed: An analysis that came later counted 77 million or so unique TCR beta chains, approximately 11 million shared. Sequenced by immunoSEQ multiplex PCR; TCRdb stores in-frame clones only, minus some. The DNA was the basis for D and trimming; V, J and clone size are from that table. The table shows about 130,000 clones, with over 65% occurring only once. The rearrangement uses TRBV9 and TRBJ2-3; TRBD2 might be the D (6 bases). The sequencing sample was made of PBMCs. This receptor was obtained from a man aged 18 to 29 in good health and CMV-seropositive. The CDR3 nucleotides are TGTGCCAGCAGCGCGTCTAGACTAGGATTTACAGATACGCAGTATTTT. Protein sequence: CASSASRLGFTDTQYF. The full variable domain, rest sourced from reference TRBV9 and TRBJ2-3, is DSGVTQTPKHLITATGQRVTLRCSPRSGDLSVYWYQQSLDQGLQFLIQYYNGEERAKGNILERFSAQQFPDLHSELNLSSLELGDSALYFCASSASRLGFTDTQYFGPGTRLTVL.